Following are 31 T cell receptor beta chains from one sample sequenced in a study of blood T cell repertoires in COVID-19. Assay: immunoSEQ multiplex PCR; the TCRdb copy retains only in-frame clones and omits some. Seen here are about 280,000 clones, approximately 91% observed once, and the top ten hold 1%. The sample was PBMCs or T cells enriched from blood (not recorded which). These receptors were obtained from a woman aged 25-40 years who had recovered from COVID-19.

The rearrangement joins TRBV6-2 or TRBV6-3 to TRBJ2-3, with TRBD1 matching 9 bases. The CDR3 has 15 amino acids. Per germline, CDR1 MNHEY and CDR2 SVGEGT. The junction had 3 bases not matched to a gene; V was cut back by 2 bases and J by 3 bases. This CDR3 is CASSYQDRGTDTQYF. The CDR3 nucleotides are TGTGCCAGCAGTTACCAGGACAGGGGAACAGATACGCAGTATTTT.

The chain couples TRBV6-6 to TRBJ1-6; tentatively, D is TRBD1 (5 bases). V gave up 2 bases and J gave up 9 bases, with 14 bases separating them. The CDR3 is 15 amino acids. Germline lookup yields CDR1 MNHNY and CDR2 SVGAGI (reference sequence). CDR3 sequence reads: CASSYAGDNGSPLHF. The DNA for the CDR3 is TGTGCCAGCAGTTACGCGGGGGATAATGGTTCACCCCTCCACTTT.

This clone was recorded a few times. The chain couples TRBV12-5 to TRBJ1-1; 7 nucleotides align to TRBD1. The CDR3 sequence is 15 residues long. V gave up 2 bases and J gave up 1 base; unmatched junction bases: 4. Germline assignment: CDR1 LGHNT and CDR2 FRNRAP. CDR3 protein: CASGLSSGGNTEAFF. The CDR3 DNA is TGTGCTAGTGGTTTGAGTTCAGGGGGGAACACTGAAGCTTTCTTT.

The chain links TRBV5-1 to TRBJ1-6, with 9 bases identical to TRBD1. This CDR3 contains 14 residues. Trimming took 1 base from V and 10 from J; bases not matched to a gene: 3. Germline values: CDR1 SGHRS, CDR2 YFSETQ. The CDR3 DNA reads as TGCGCCAGCAGCTTGTTCGACAGGGGGTCACCCCTCCACTTT. Its translation is CASSLFDRGSPLHF. Full variable domain (outside the CDR3, taken from reference TRBV5-1 and TRBJ1-6): KAGVTQTPRYLIKTRGQQVTLSCSPISGHRSVSWYQQTPGQGLQFLFEYFSETQRNKGNFPGRFSGRQFSNSRSEMNVSTLELGDSALYLCASSLFDRGSPLHFGNGTRLTVT.

The chain has TRBV3-1 (or the pseudogene TRBV3-2) and TRBJ2-5, with 7 bases identical to TRBD2. CDR1 LGHDT and CDR2 YNNKEL come from the germline V gene (reference sequence). The CDR3 totals 12 residues. Unmatched junction bases numbered 3, after V lost 6 bases and J lost 5 bases. The CDR3 is CASRRGGETQYF. The CDR3 bases are TGTGCCAGCAGGAGGGGAGGGGAGACCCAGTACTTC.

The chain links TRBV13 to TRBJ2-6; TRBD1 matches at 11 bases. From germline, CDR1 is PRHDT and CDR2 FYEKMQ (reference sequence). CDR3 length: 16 amino acids. Trimming cost V 8 bases and J 1 base; bases outside gene matches: 4. The CDR3 bases are TGTGCCAGCTCTGGGACAGGGGGATCTGGGGCCAACGTCCTGACTTTC. Its translation is CASSGTGGSGANVLTF.

The CDR3 here is CASSLTLGVANTGELFF. CDR3 DNA: TGCGCCAGCAGCTTGACCTTAGGGGTTGCGAACACCGGGGAGCTGTTTTTT. V usage is TRBV5-1 and J usage is TRBJ2-2, with a weak D call TRBD1 (5 bases). V dropped 1 base and J dropped 0 bases, with 13 bases sitting between them. The CDR3 length is 17 residues. Germline lookup yields CDR1 SGHRS and CDR2 YFSETQ.

The chain carries TRBV24-1 and TRBJ2-1, with 7 bases fitting TRBD1. In germline, CDR1 is KGHDR, CDR2 SFDVKD. The CDR3 consists of 16 residues. The V segment lost 1 base and the J segment 2 bases; nucleotides outside the gene matches: 4. DNA for the CDR3: TGTGCCACCAGTGATTTTGGGCAGGGGGCCTACAATGAGCAGTTCTTC. This gives the protein CATSDFGQGAYNEQFF.

The chain is built from TRBV29-1 and TRBJ2-7; perhaps TRBD2 as D (5 bases). The germline V gene has CDR1 SQVTM and CDR2 ANQGSEA. V was pared by 2 bases and J by 0 bases, with 5 bases between. The CDR3 runs 12 residues. This CDR3 is CSVERGSYEQYF. The DNA of the CDR3 is TGCAGCGTTGAACGGGGCTCCTACGAGCAGTACTTC.

The table lists this clone with a few counts. This chain joins TRBV4-1 and TRBJ2-7; 9 positions match TRBD1. From germline, CDR1 is MGHRA and CDR2 YSYEKL. The ends lost 4 bases at V and 3 bases at J; junction bases unmatched: 4. The CDR3 totals 14 residues. The CDR3 coding sequence is TGCGCCAGCAGCCTCCGGGACAGGGTCTACGAGCAGTACTTC. This translates into CASSLRDRVYEQYF.

V gene TRBV9 combines with J gene TRBJ2-5; TRBD2 matches at 14 bases. The CDR3 covers 23 residues. V was clipped by 3 bases and J by 2 bases; unmatched bases: 24. CDR1 is SGDLS and CDR2 is YYNGEE in the germline V gene. The CDR3 nucleotides are TGTGCCAGCAGCGACAGAGCAGGAGCGACTAGCGGGGGGGCTGGCGGGAGGCAAGAGACCCAGTACTTC. It is translated as CASSDRAGATSGGAGGRQETQYF.

In this sample, this clone turned up once. The chain links TRBV12-5 to TRBJ1-1; 9 bases line up with TRBD1. This CDR3 is built from 15 residues. V was clipped by 6 bases and J by 1 base; unmatched bases: 6. The germline V gene encodes CDR1 LGHNT and CDR2 FRNRAP. CDR3 in amino acids: CASGTGQGANTEAFF. The CDR3, as DNA: TGTGCTAGTGGCACGGGACAGGGTGCGAACACTGAAGCTTTCTTT.

This chain's CDR3 is CASSRTGLYQPQHF. Written as DNA, the CDR3 is TGTGCCAGCAGTCGGACAGGGCTCTATCAGCCCCAGCATTTT. The chain has TRBV2 and TRBJ1-5; 8 nucleotides agree with TRBD1. CDR1 SNHLY and CDR2 FYNNEI come from the germline V gene. J lost 5 bases, V lost 5 bases, and 5 bases had no gene match. CDR3 length equals 14 residues.

This clone has only one observation. The chain links TRBV18 to TRBJ2-7, with unresolved D. Trimming took 4 bases from V and 3 from J, leaving 10 bases between them. The CDR3 contains 13 residues. Germline CDR1 is KGHSH and CDR2 is LQKENI. CDR3 amino acids: CASSQLSGYEQYF. The CDR3 DNA reads TGTGCCAGCTCACAGCTTTCGGGCTACGAGCAGTACTTC.

V is TRBV5-4 and J is TRBJ1-1; 8 nucleotides align to TRBD1. CDR1 is SGHNT and CDR2 is YYREEE in the germline V gene (reference sequence). CDR3 size: 15 residues. The V segment lost 4 bases and the J segment 0 bases; nucleotides outside the gene matches: 5. The CDR3 loop reads CASSQQGAVNTEAFF. CDR3 bases: TGTGCCAGCAGCCAGCAGGGGGCCGTGAACACTGAAGCTTTCTTT.

CDR3: CASSPHPGQGSDTQYF. Written as DNA, the CDR3 is TGTGCCAGCTCACCACATCCGGGACAGGGCTCAGATACGCAGTATTTT. The chain carries TRBV18 and TRBJ2-3; 9 bases fit TRBD1. The CDR3 is 16 residues long. CDR1 and CDR2 from the germline V gene are KGHSH and LQKENI. J lost 4 bases, V lost 1 base, and 6 bases had no gene match.

J is TRBJ2-7 and V is TRBV7-9; 9 nucleotides agree with TRBD2. V shed 4 bases and J 0 bases; nucleotides not matched to a gene: 16. This CDR3 has 19 amino acids. The germline V gene encodes CDR1 SEHNR and CDR2 FQNEAQ (reference sequence). The chain's CDR3 is CASSSPLAGPVFSSYEQYF. The DNA of the CDR3 is TGTGCCAGCAGCTCCCCACTAGCGGGTCCCGTTTTTAGCTCCTACGAGCAGTACTTC.

V gene TRBV27 combines with J gene TRBJ2-7, with TRBD1 as a possible D gene (6 bases). There are 13 residues in the CDR3. The germline V gene encodes CDR1 MNHEY and CDR2 SMNVEV (reference sequence). V was shortened by 5 bases and J by 6 bases, with 14 bases between the two germline ends. CDR3 protein: CASSPIDRFEQYF. The CDR3 nucleotides read TGTGCCAGCAGTCCCATAGACAGGTTCGAGCAGTACTTC.

There are a few counts of this clone. This rearrangement joins TRBV5-4 to TRBJ1-1, with unresolved D. The CDR3 contains 16 residues. CDR1 is SGHNT and CDR2 is YYREEE in the germline V gene (reference sequence). V lost 2 bases and J lost 1, with 15 bases in between. The CDR3 is CASSFLRGFENTEAFF. The CDR3 region has the DNA TGTGCCAGCAGCTTTTTACGAGGGTTCGAGAACACTGAAGCTTTCTTT.

This chain joins TRBV6-5 and TRBJ1-1; TRBD1 might be the D (5 bases). This CDR3 has 14 amino acids. Trimming stripped 7 bases from V and 4 bases from J, with 16 bases between. Germline loops: CDR1 MNHEY, CDR2 SVGAGI. CDR3 loop: CASIFSGVFTEAFF. The CDR3 region has the DNA TGTGCCAGCATCTTCTCGGGGGTATTCACTGAAGCTTTCTTT.

The chain is built from TRBV9 and TRBJ1-4; D possibly corresponds to TRBD1 (5 bases). The germline V gene encodes CDR1 SGDLS and CDR2 YYNGEE. Trimming took off 3 bases at V and 10 bases at J, with 13 bases between the two ends. The length of the CDR3 is 13 residues. The CDR3: CASSAPGGGKLFF. The CDR3 coding sequence is TGTGCCAGCAGCGCCCCCGGGGGGGGAAAACTGTTTTTT.

This rearrangement joins TRBV27 to TRBJ1-1; the D gene is possibly TRBD1 (5 bases). The CDR3 loop spans 14 amino acids. In germline, CDR1 is MNHEY, CDR2 SMNVEV (reference sequence). V was clipped by 2 bases and J by 0 bases, with 7 bases between them. This CDR3 reads CASSLGALNTEAFF. CDR3 in DNA: TGTGCCAGCAGTTTAGGGGCGCTGAACACTGAAGCTTTCTTT.

The J gene is TRBJ2-2, the V gene TRBV5-1, with TRBD2 as a possible D gene (5 bases). The CDR3 covers 16 residues. Trimming took 3 bases from V and 4 from J, leaving 16 bases between them. Germline CDR1 reads SGHRS; CDR2 reads YFSETQ. The CDR3 DNA reads TGCGCCAGCAGCTCGGAAGGAGTTGCGGGCACCGGGGAGCTGTTTTTT. It encodes CASSSEGVAGTGELFF.

This chain uses TRBV13 with TRBJ1-2; weak D call: TRBD1 (5 bases). This CDR3 comprises 15 residues. V dropped 0 bases and J dropped 4 bases, with 12 bases sitting between them. The germline gives CDR1 PRHDT, CDR2 FYEKMQ (reference sequence). CDR3 DNA: TGTGCCAGCAGCTTAGGCCAGGGCAGAAGCTATGGCTACACCTTC. It yields the protein CASSLGQGRSYGYTF.

The chain couples TRBV19 to TRBJ1-3, with a possible D match to TRBD1 (5 bases). With 5 bases removed from V and 0 bases from J, the gap between germline ends came to 23 bases. The CDR3 covers 19 residues. Germline V CDR1 and CDR2: LNHDA, SQIVND (reference sequence). The CDR3 region is CASSLPTDSSPYSGNTIYF. The CDR3 region has the DNA TGTGCCAGTAGTCTCCCGACAGATTCTTCCCCCTACTCTGGAAACACCATATATTTT. The complete variable domain, with remaining parts taken from reference TRBV19 and TRBJ1-3, reads DGGITQSPKYLFRKEGQNVTLSCEQNLNHDAMYWYRQDPGQGLRLIYYSQIVNDFQKGDIAEGYSVSREKKESFPLTVTSAQKNPTAFYLCASSLPTDSSPYSGNTIYFGEGSWLTVV.

The J gene is TRBJ1-2, the V gene TRBV21-1; no DNA check was done on the table's D call, TRBD1. TRBV21-1 is given as a pseudogene. CDR3 length: 16 amino acids. The DNA of the CDR3 is TGTGCCAGCAGCACTCAGCCCCCAGAACAGGGCTATGGCTACACCTTC. This encodes CASSTQPPEQGYGYTF.

The gene calls are TRBV28 and TRBJ1-6, with TRBD1 as a possible D gene (5 bases). There are 14 residues in the CDR3. Germline V gene sequence: CDR1 MDHEN, CDR2 SYDVKM. With 5 bases removed from V and 10 bases from J, the gap between germline ends came to 15 bases. CDR3 in amino acids: CASSNRPGESPLHF. In DNA, the CDR3 is TGTGCCAGCAGTAATCGTCCGGGGGAATCACCCCTCCACTTT.

The chain carries TRBV6-5 and TRBJ1-5; no firm D call. From germline, CDR1 is MNHEY and CDR2 SVGAGI. Deletions cut 6 bases from V and 7 bases from J, with 16 bases between. The CDR3 length is 14 residues. The CDR3 here is CASSATLSKQPQHF. Written as DNA, the CDR3 is TGTGCCAGCAGCGCGACACTCTCAAAGCAGCCCCAGCATTTT.

The V gene is TRBV4-1, the J gene TRBJ1-6; weak D call: TRBD1 (6 bases). CDR3 length: 17 residues. CDR1 and CDR2 (germline): MGHRA, YSYEKL. With 3 bases removed from V and 7 bases from J, the gap between germline ends came to 19 bases. The CDR3 protein is CASSHPTRGGQNSPLHF. CDR3 nucleotides: TGCGCCAGCAGCCACCCAACCCGCGGGGGCCAAAATTCACCCCTCCACTTT.

V gene TRBV7-2 combines with J gene TRBJ2-7; D might be TRBD2 (6 bases). The V gene lost 2 bases and the J gene lost 5 bases, with 13 bases spanning the gap. Germline-derived CDR1 and CDR2 are SGHTA and FQGNSA. The CDR3 is 14 residues long. The CDR3 here is CASSLRRDPNEQYF. CDR3 coding DNA: TGTGCCAGCAGCTTAAGGCGGGACCCCAACGAGCAGTACTTC.

The J gene is TRBJ1-1, the V gene TRBV12-3 or TRBV12-4; D is possibly TRBD1 (6 bases). CDR3 size: 13 residues. V was trimmed by 6 bases and J by 1 base, leaving 9 bases between them. The CDR3, as DNA: TGTGCCAGCAGCCCCAGGGGGAACACTGAAGCTTTCTTT. This translates into CASSPRGNTEAFF.